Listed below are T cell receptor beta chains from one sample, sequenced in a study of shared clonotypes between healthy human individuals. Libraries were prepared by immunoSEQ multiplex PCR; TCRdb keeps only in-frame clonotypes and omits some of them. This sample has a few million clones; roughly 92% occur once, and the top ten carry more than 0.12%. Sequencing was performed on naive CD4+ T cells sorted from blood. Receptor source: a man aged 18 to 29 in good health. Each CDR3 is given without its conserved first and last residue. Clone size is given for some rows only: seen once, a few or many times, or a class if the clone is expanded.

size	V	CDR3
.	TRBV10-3	AITEGGGLDTIY
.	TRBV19	ASSIIPTREQY
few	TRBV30	AWSPLDRDEFTIY
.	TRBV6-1	ASSEGALGGAEAF
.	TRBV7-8	ASSLAGVEYYEQY
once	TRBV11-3	ASSNRDRVGYT
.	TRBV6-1	ASSDGTGVTLINQQKLF
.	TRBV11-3	ASSRSDGNTGELF
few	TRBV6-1	ASLHGSSNQPQH
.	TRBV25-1	ASSPQGADGTEAF
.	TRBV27	ASSRSSSSYNSPLH
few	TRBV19	ASSIGSRSNQPQH
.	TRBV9	ASGRGPDTQY
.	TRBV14	ASSLLTSGGLGAQY
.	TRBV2	ASRAGTVAGYT
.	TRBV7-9	ASRKDRGLRGNTEAF
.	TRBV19	ASSIDPRAGAEAF
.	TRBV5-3	ARSLEGGRRLETQY